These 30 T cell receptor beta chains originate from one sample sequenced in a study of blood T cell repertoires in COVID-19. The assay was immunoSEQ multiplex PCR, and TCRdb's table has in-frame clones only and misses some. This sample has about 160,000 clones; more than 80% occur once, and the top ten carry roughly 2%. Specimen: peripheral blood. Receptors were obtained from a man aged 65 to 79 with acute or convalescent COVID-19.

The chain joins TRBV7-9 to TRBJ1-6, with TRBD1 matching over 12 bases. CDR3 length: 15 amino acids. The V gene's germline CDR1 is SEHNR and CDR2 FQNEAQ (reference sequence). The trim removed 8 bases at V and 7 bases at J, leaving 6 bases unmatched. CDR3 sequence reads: CASRGDRGPNSPLHF. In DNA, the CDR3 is TGTGCCAGCCGCGGGGACAGGGGGCCGAATTCACCCCTCCACTTT.

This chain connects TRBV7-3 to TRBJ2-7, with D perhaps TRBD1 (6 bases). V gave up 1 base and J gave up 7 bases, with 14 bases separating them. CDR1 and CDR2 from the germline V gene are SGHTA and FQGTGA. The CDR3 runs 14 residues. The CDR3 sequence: CASSLNPSGAEQYF. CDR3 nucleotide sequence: TGTGCCAGCAGCTTAAACCCCTCAGGGGCGGAGCAGTACTTC.

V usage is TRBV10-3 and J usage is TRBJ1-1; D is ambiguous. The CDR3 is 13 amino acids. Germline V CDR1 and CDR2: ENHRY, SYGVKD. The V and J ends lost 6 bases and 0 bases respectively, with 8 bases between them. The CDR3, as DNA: TGTGCCATCAGACAGAGAATGAACACTGAAGCTTTCTTT. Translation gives CAIRQRMNTEAFF.

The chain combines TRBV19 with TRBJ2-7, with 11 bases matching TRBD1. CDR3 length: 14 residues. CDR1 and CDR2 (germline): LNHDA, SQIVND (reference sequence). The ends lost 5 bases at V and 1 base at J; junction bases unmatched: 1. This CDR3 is CASSRDRGSYEQYF. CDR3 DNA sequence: TGTGCCAGTAGTCGGGACAGGGGGTCCTACGAGCAGTACTTC.

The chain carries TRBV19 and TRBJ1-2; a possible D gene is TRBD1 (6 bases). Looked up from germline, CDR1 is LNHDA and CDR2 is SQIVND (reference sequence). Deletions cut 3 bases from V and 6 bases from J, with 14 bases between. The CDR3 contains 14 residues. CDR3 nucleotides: TGTGCCAGTAGTATCCAACAGGGCTCGGATGGCTACACCTTC. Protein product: CASSIQQGSDGYTF.

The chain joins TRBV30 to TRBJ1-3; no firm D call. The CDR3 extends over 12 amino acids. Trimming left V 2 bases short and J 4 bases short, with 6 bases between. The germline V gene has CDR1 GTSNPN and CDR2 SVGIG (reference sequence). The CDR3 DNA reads TGTGCCTGGAGTTTTACAGGAAACACCATATATTTT. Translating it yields CAWSFTGNTIYF. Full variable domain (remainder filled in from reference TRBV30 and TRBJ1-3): SQTIHQWPATLVQPVGSPLSLECTVEGTSNPNLYWYRQAAGRGLQLLFYSVGIGQISSEVPQNLSASRPQDRQFILSSKKLLLSDSGFYLCAWSFTGNTIYFGEGSWLTVV.

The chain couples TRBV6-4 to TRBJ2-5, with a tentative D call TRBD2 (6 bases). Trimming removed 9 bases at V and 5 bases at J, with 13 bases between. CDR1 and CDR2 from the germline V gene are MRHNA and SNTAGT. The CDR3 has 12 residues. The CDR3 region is CARTGVLETQYF. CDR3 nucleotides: TGTGCCAGGACGGGGGTTCTCGAGACCCAGTACTTC.

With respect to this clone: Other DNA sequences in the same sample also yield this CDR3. CDR3 in amino acids: CASSLTGTEAFF. CDR3 bases: TGTGCCAGCAGTTTAACCGGTACGGAAGCTTTCTTT. The J gene is TRBJ1-1, the V gene TRBV12-3 or TRBV12-4; D not resolved. The CDR3 consists of 12 residues. Deletions cut 2 bases from V and 8 bases from J, with 9 bases between.

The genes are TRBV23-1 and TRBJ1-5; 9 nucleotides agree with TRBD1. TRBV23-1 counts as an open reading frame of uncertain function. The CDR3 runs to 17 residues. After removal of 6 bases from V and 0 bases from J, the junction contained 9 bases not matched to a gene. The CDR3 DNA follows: TGCGCCAGCAGGGGACAGGGCCCCATGTATAGCAATCAGCCCCAGCATTTT. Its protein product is CASRGQGPMYSNQPQHF.

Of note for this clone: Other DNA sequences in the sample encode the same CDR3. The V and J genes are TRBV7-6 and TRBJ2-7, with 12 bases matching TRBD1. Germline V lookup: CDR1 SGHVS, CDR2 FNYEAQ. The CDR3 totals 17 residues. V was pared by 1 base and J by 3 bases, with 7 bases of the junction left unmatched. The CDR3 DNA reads TGTGCCAGCAGCTTAGGGGGACAGGGGGCGGGGGGCTACGAGCAGTACTTC. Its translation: CASSLGGQGAGGYEQYF.

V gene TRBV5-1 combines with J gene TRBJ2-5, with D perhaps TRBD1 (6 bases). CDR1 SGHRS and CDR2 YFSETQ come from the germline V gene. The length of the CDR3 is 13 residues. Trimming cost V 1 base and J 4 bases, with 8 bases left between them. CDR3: CASSLTGPETQYF. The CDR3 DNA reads TGCGCCAGCAGCTTGACAGGGCCAGAGACCCAGTACTTC.

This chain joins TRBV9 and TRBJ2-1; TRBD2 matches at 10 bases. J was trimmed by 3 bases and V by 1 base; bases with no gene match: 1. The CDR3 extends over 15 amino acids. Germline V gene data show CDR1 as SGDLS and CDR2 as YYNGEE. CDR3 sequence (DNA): TGTGCCAGCAGCGTAAGCGGGAGGGTCTACAATGAGCAGTTCTTC. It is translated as CASSVSGRVYNEQFF.

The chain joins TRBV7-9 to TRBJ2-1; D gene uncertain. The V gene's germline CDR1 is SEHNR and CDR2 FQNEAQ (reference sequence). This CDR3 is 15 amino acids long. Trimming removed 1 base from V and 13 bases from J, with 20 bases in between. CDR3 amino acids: CASSLGLPQSVVQFF. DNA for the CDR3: TGTGCCAGCAGCTTAGGTTTACCCCAATCAGTGGTCCAGTTCTTC. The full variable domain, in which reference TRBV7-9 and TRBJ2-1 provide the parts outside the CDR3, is DTGVSQNPRHKITKRGQNVTFRCDPISEHNRLYWYRQTLGQGPEFLTYFQNEAQLEKSRLLSDRFSAERPKGSFSTLEIQRTEQGDSAMYLCASSLGLPQSVVQFFGPGTRLTVL.

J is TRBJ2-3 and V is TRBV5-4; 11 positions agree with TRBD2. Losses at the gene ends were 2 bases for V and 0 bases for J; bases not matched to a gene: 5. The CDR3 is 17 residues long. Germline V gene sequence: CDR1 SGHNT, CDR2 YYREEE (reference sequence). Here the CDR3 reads CASSLGRTSGSTDTQYF. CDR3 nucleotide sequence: TGTGCCAGCAGCTTAGGGAGGACTAGCGGGAGCACAGATACGCAGTATTTT. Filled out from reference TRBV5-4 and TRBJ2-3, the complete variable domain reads ETGVTQSPTHLIKTRGQQVTLRCSSQSGHNTVSWYQQALGQGPQFIFQYYREEENGRGNFPPRFSGLQFPNYSSELNVNALELDDSALYLCASSLGRTSGSTDTQYFGPGTRLTVL.

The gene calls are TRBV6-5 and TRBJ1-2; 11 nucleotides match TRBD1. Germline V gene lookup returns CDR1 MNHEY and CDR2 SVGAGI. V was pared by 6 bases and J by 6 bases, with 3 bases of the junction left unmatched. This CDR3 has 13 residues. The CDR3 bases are TGTGCCAGCAGGGAGGGACAGGGGGATGGCTACACCTTC. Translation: CASREGQGDGYTF.

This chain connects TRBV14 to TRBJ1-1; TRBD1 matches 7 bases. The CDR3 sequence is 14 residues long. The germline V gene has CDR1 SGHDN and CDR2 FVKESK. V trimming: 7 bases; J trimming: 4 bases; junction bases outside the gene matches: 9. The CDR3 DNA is TGTGCCAGCACGCGAGACAGGGAGAGCACTGAAGCTTTCTTT. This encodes CASTRDRESTEAFF.

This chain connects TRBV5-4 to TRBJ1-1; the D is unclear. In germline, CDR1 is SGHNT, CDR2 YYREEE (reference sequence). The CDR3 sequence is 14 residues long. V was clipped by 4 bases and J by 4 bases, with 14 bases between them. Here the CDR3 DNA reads TGTGCCAGCAGCCAGGACTTCCGGGCCACTGAAGCTTTCTTT. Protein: CASSQDFRATEAFF.

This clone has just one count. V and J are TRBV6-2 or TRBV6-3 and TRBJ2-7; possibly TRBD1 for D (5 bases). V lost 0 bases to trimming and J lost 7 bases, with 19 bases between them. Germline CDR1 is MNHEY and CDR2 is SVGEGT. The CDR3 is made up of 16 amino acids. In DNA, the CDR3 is TGTGCCAGCAGTTACTCGATTCGTGTGAATAAGGGGGAGCAGTACTTC. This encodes CASSYSIRVNKGEQYF.

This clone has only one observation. The CDR3 spells CASSQGQLASTEAFF. The CDR3 nucleotides read TGTGCCAGCAGCCAAGGCCAACTCGCATCCACTGAAGCTTTCTTT. The chain carries TRBV3-1 (or the pseudogene TRBV3-2) and TRBJ1-1, with D hard to call. This CDR3 is built from 15 residues. V gave up 1 base and J gave up 4 bases, with 13 bases separating them. Germline CDR1 is LGHDT and CDR2 is YNNKEL (reference sequence).

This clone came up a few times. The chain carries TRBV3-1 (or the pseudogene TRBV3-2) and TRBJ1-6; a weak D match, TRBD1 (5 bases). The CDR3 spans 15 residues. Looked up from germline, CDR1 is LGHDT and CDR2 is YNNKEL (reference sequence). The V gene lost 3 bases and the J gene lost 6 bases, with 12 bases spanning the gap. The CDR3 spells CASSQGGAFNSPLHF. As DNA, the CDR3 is TGTGCCAGCAGCCAGGGAGGGGCCTTTAATTCACCCCTCCACTTT.

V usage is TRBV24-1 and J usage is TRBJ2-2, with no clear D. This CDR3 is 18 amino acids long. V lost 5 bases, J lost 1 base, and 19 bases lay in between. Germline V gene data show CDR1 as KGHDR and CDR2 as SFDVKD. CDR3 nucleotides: TGTGCCACCAGTGGAGTCGCCGCGCCACTCGTGAACACCGGGGAGCTGTTTTTT. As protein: CATSGVAAPLVNTGELFF.

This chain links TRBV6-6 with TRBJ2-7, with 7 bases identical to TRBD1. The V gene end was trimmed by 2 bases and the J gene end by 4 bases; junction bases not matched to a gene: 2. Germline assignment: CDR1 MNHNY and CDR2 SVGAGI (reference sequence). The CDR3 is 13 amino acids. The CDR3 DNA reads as TGTGCCAGCAGTTACCAGGGGGATTACGAGCAGTACTTC. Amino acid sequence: CASSYQGDYEQYF.

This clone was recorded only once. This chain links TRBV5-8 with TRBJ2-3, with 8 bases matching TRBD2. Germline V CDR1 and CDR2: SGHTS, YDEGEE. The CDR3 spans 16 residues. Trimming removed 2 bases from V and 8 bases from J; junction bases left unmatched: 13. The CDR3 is CASSFWRGAEAGTQYF. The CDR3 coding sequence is TGTGCCAGCAGCTTTTGGCGGGGGGCCGAGGCAGGTACGCAGTATTTT.

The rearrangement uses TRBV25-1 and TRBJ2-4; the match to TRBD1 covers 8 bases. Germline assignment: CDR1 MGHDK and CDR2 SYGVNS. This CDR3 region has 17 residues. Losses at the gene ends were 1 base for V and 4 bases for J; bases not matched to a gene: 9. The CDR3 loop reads CASSESGQGATKNIQYF. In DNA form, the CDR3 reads TGTGCCAGCAGTGAATCGGGTCAGGGGGCCACTAAAAACATTCAGTACTTC.

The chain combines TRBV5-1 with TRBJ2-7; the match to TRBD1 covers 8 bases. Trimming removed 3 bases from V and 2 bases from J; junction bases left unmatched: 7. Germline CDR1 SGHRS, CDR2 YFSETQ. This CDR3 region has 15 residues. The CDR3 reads CASSSWTGLPYEQYF. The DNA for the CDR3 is TGCGCCAGCAGCTCGTGGACAGGGTTACCCTACGAGCAGTACTTC.

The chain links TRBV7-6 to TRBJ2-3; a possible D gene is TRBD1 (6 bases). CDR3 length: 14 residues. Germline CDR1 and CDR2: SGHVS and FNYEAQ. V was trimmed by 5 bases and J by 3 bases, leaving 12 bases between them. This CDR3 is CASSLQTGTDTQYF. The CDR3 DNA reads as TGTGCCAGCAGCCTTCAAACAGGGACAGATACGCAGTATTTT.

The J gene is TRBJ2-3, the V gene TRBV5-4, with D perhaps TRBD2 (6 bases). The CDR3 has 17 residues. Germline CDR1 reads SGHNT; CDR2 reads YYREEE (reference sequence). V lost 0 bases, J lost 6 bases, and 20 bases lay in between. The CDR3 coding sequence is TGTGCCAGCAGCTTGGCTTACCGGGACTCACCTTGGGATACGCAGTATTTT. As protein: CASSLAYRDSPWDTQYF.

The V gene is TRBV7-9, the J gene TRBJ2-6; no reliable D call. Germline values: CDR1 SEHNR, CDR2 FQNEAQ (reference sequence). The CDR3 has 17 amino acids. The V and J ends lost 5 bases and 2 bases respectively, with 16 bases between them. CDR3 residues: CASSPYGASPGANVLTF. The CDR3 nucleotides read TGTGCCAGCAGCCCCTACGGTGCATCCCCTGGGGCCAACGTCCTGACTTTC.

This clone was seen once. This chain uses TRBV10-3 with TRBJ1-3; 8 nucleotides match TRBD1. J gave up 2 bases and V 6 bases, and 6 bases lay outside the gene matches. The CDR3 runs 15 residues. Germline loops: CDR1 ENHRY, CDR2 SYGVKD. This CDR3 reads CAISRQGSAGNTIYF. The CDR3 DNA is TGTGCCATCAGCAGACAGGGGAGCGCTGGAAACACCATATATTTT.

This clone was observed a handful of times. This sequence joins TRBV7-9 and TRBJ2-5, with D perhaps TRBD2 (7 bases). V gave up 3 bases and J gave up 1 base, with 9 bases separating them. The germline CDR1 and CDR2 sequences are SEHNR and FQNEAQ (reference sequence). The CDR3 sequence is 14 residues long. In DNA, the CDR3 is TGTGCCAGCAGCTTGGGGGGGCCCCAAGAGACCCAGTACTTC. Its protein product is CASSLGGPQETQYF.